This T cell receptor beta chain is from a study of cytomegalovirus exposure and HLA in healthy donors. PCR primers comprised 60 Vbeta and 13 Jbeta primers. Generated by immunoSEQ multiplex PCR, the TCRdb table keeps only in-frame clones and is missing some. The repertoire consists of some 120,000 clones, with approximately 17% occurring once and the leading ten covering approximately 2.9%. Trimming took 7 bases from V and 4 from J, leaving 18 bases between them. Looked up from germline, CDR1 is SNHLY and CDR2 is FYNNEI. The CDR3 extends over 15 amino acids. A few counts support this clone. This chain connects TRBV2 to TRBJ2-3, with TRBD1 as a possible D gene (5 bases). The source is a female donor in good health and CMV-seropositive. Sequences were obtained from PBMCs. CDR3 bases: TGTGCCAGCACCCTTGGGGCTTCATTCGCAGATACGCAGTATTTT. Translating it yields CASTLGASFADTQYF. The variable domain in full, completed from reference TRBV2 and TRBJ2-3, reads EPEVTQTPSHQVTQMGQEVILRCVPISNHLYFYWYRQILGQKVEFLVSFYNNEISEKSEIFDDQFSVERPDGSNFTLKIRSTKLEDSAMYFCASTLGASFADTQYFGPGTRLTVL.